This TCR beta chain was captured by sequencing in a study of CD8+CD57+ T cells in acquired aplastic anemia. At the level of the study: Each DNA sample taken from sorted CD4+ and CD8+ cells came to about 3.4 ug on average.

Sequenced patients had shown CD8+CD57+ cell expansion by flow cytometry. Each of the patients presented with severe acquired aplastic anemia. The germline CDR1 and CDR2 sequences are SGHRS and YFSETQ. The CDR3 contains 14 residues. CDR3 and TCR beta VDJ profiling relied on a genomic DNA template. TCRdb re-analysed the reads in MiXCR, keeping a single row per CDR3 protein. The sample includes 450,000 to 600,000 distinct CDR3 sequences, around 30% of them seen just once. On this clonotype: The junction differs from germline at one of its ends, possibly a read error.

V is TRBV5-1 and J is TRBJ2-5, with D tentatively TRBD1 (6 bases). The sample was sorted CD4+, CD8+, or CD8+CD57+ T cells (not recorded which) from PBMCs. The sequence was collected from a human donor with aplastic anemia. CDR3 sequence: CASSLGQDQETQCF. The CDR3 DNA reads as TGCGCCAGCAGCTTGGGACAGGATCAAGAGACCCAGTGCTTC.